This T cell receptor (beta chain) came from a study of tissue T cells after allogeneic stem cell transplantation. Study-wide findings and caveats: Motif-based clustering found tissue-specific repertoire signatures shared across patients, though few clones were shared. Anatomically similar tissues had similar TCR repertoires within each patient.

The CDR3 sequence is 12 residues long. The germline V gene has CDR1 LGHDT and CDR2 YNNKQL (reference sequence). With 5 bases clipped from V and 7 bases from J, the junction kept 5 bases outside the gene matches. Documented time point: mouse harvest day 14 after allogeneic transplant. Tail vein injection delivered 10^7 T-cell-depleted bone marrow cells and 10^6 splenic CD5+ T cells. By sample share, this clone is large (0.1 to 1%). The antigen is not known. Gene names and germline match the mouse. The sequence runs out 1 residue before the end of the CDR3; the remainder is reconstructed from the germline J gene. The repertoire was sequenced with immunoSEQ multiplex PCR; TCRdb's copy has only in-frame clones and lacks some. Of under 2,000 clones listed, under 60% are singletons.

The origin of this receptor is a female BALB/c mouse given C57BL/6 T cells with graft-versus-host disease after an allogeneic hematopoietic cell transplant. Sequencing was carried out using spleen. This rearrangement joins TRBV4 to TRBJ2-7, with 7 bases lining up with TRBD1. The part of the CDR3 DNA that was read is TGTGCCAGCAGCGGGGACAGAGGGGAACAGTAC. It codes for CASSGDRGEQY. The whole CDR3 is CASSGDRGEQYF.